Listed below are T cell receptor beta chains from one sample, sequenced in a study of T-cell memory formation after mild COVID-19. TCRdb re-derived calls from the 5' RACE reads in MiXCR, one entry per CDR3 protein. This sample yields under 90,000 distinct CDR3 sequences, of which more than 11% are seen a single time; about 31% belongs to the top ten. Source material: PBMCs or a T cell subset sorted from them (not recorded which). The receptor source for this set is an adult woman who had mild COVID-19 (a few samples of this study predate the infection). Cell type and time point are not known. Both conserved end residues are part of each CDR3. The D gene is left open where the match is weak. The size of a clone is reported for some rows only, either as once, few or many, or as a class for expanded clones.

D,J,size,V,length,DNA,CDR3
-,TRBJ2-2,-,TRBV11-3,15,TGTGCCAGCAGCCTCTCAGGGTCCCCGACCGGGGAGCTGTTTTTT,CASSLSGSPTGELFF
-,TRBJ2-3,-,TRBV7-9,13,TGTGCCAGCAGGAAAGAGTCCACAGATACGCAGTATTTT,CASRKESTDTQYF
-,TRBJ2-7,-,TRBV21-1,13,TGTGCCAGCAGCAAGGATCGGGGTTACGAGCAGTACTTC,CASSKDRGYEQYF
-,TRBJ2-3,-,TRBV27,13,TGTGCCAGCAGTTGGGGGAGCACAGATACGCAGTATTTT,CASSWGSTDTQYF
TRBD1,TRBJ2-3,few,TRBV4-1,16,TGCGCCAGCAGCCAAGACCCGGACAGGGGGGCAGATACGCAGTATTTT,CASSQDPDRGADTQYF
TRBD2,TRBJ2-3,few,TRBV10-3,16,TGTGCCATCAGTGAACCGGGACTAGCGGAAGAAGATACGCAGTATTTT,CAISEPGLAEEDTQYF
TRBD2,TRBJ2-1,few,TRBV19,15,TGTGCCAGTAGTACGGGACTAGCGGGAGACAATGAGCAGTTCTTC,CASSTGLAGDNEQFF
TRBD2,TRBJ2-1,few,TRBV7-9,15,TGTGCCAGCAGCTTCGGCGCGGGAGTCAACAATGAGCAGTTCTTC,CASSFGAGVNNEQFF
-,TRBJ2-7,-,TRBV29-1,14,TGCAGCGTTGAAGATGAGGGACTCTCCTACGAGCAGTACTTC,CSVEDEGLSYEQYF
-,TRBJ1-2,few,TRBV18,19,TGTGCCAGCTCACCATACACCTCTGACAGACTAACCGCTTCTCATGGCTACACCTTC,CASSPYTSDRLTASHGYTF
TRBD1,TRBJ2-7,-,TRBV7-6,15,TGTGCCAGCAGCCCTCAGACAGGGAAGGGCTACGAGCAGTACTTC,CASSPQTGKGYEQYF
-,TRBJ1-5,-,TRBV18,14,TGTGACAGCTCCCCCACAGGGTACTATCAGCCCCAGCATTTT,CDSSPTGYYQPQHF
TRBD1,TRBJ2-5,few,TRBV6-1,15,TGTGCCAGCAGTGCGACAGGGTTGATCATGGAGACCCAGTACTTC,CASSATGLIMETQYF
-,TRBJ1-5,-,TRBV4-1,14,TGCGCCAGCAGCCAAGGTCCTGGGCCCGAGCCCCAGCATTTT,CASSQGPGPEPQHF
-,TRBJ1-1,few,TRBV7-9,15,TGTGCCAGCAGCTTAGAATCAGACTTGAACACTGAAGCTTTCTTT,CASSLESDLNTEAFF
-,TRBJ2-7,-,TRBV20-1,16,TGCAGTGCTAGACCGAGGGGAGTGGTCGCCTCCTACGAGCAGTACTTC,CSARPRGVVASYEQYF
-,TRBJ2-1,-,TRBV7-7,13,TGTGCTAGCAGCTTAGACCGTCGGTATGAGCAGTTCTTC,CASSLDRRYEQFF
-,TRBJ1-1,-,TRBV13,12,TGTGCAAGCAGCCCCCTCCGGCACGAAGCTTTCTTT,CASSPLRHEAFF
-,TRBJ2-7,few,TRBV7-9,14,TGTGCCAGCAGCCCCCTCCAGGGAGTCTGGGAGCAGTACTTC,CASSPLQGVWEQYF
-,TRBJ2-3,-,TRBV12-3/TRBV12-4,15,TGTGCCAGCAGTTTGGGACCACAATCGAGAGATACGCAGTATTTT,CASSLGPQSRDTQYF
-,TRBJ2-2,-,TRBV10-3,14,TGTGCCATCAGTGATGGATCTTACACCGGGGAGCTGTTTTTT,CAISDGSYTGELFF
-,TRBJ2-1,-,TRBV4-1,16,TGCGCCAGCAGCCAAGACGTCCGGGGTACCTACAATGAGCAGTTCTTC,CASSQDVRGTYNEQFF
-,TRBJ2-7,few,TRBV4-1,15,TGCGCCAGCAGCCAAGGGAGGGACAGTTCCTACGAGCAGTACTTC,CASSQGRDSSYEQYF
-,TRBJ1-5,-,TRBV7-8,14,TGTGCCAGCAGCTTAGCCGGGGAGATGAGCCCCCAGCATTTT,CASSLAGEMSPQHF
TRBD2,TRBJ2-3,few,TRBV24-1,15,TGTGCCACCAGCCGACTAGCGGGGGGGCCAGATACGCAGTATTTT,CATSRLAGGPDTQYF
TRBD2,TRBJ2-1,few,TRBV20-1,15,TGCAGTGCTAGTCCTAGCGGGGGGAACTACAATGAGCAGTTCTTC,CSASPSGGNYNEQFF
TRBD1,TRBJ2-7,few,TRBV10-3,16,TGTGCCATCAGTGACCCCCTTGACAGGGCGCGCTACGAGCAGTACTTC,CAISDPLDRARYEQYF
-,TRBJ1-1,few,TRBV20-1,14,TGCAGTGCTAGGGTCATCGCAGGGAACACTGAAGCTTTCTTT,CSARVIAGNTEAFF
-,TRBJ2-2,-,TRBV24-1,12,TGTGCCACCAGTGATACCCCCAGGGAGCTGTTTTTT,CATSDTPRELFF
-,TRBJ2-3,-,TRBV7-9,14,TGTGCCAGCAGCTTCACAGGGCCCACAGATACGCAGTATTTT,CASSFTGPTDTQYF
-,TRBJ2-7,few,TRBV29-1,15,TGCAGCGTTGAGGGCCTCGGGGGGCCCTCCTACGAGCAGTACTTC,CSVEGLGGPSYEQYF
-,TRBJ2-5,-,TRBV5-6,15,TGTGCCAGCGGGTCTACAGGGACATATGGAGAGACCCAGTACTTC,CASGSTGTYGETQYF
TRBD1,TRBJ1-2,-,TRBV7-9,13,TGTGCCAGCAGTGGACAGGGGCACTATGGCTACACCTTC,CASSGQGHYGYTF
TRBD1,TRBJ2-5,-,TRBV5-1,16,TGCGCCAGCAGCTTACCAGGGGGCCAAATCCAAGAGACCCAGTACTTC,CASSLPGGQIQETQYF
TRBD2,TRBJ2-3,-,TRBV7-6,17,TGTGCCAGCTCCTTCGTCCTAGCGGGAGTAGGGACAGATACGCAGTATTTT,CASSFVLAGVGTDTQYF
-,TRBJ2-1,few,TRBV19,17,TGTGCCAGTAGTATAGATCACCTCCGACCTTACACCAATGAGCAGTTCTTC,CASSIDHLRPYTNEQFF
-,TRBJ1-1,-,TRBV29-1,11,TGCAGCGGTGGAGGGGGCACTGAAGCTTTCTTT,CSGGGGTEAFF
-,TRBJ1-1,-,TRBV27,15,TGTGCCAGCAGTGATCATCTTTTTGCCCAGACTGAAGCTTTCTTT,CASSDHLFAQTEAFF
-,TRBJ2-3,many,TRBV7-8,14,TGTGCCAGCGCTCATTTTAGGGGTGCAGATACGCAGTATTTT,CASAHFRGADTQYF
TRBD1,TRBJ2-5,few,TRBV4-1,16,TGCGCCAGCAGCCATTCCCGGGACAGGGGATCTGAGACCCAGTACTTC,CASSHSRDRGSETQYF
-,TRBJ2-7,-,TRBV2,13,TGTGCCAGCAGTGCCCCAGTCTCCTACGAGCAGTACTTC,CASSAPVSYEQYF
TRBD2,TRBJ2-3,-,TRBV24-1,15,TGTGCCACCAGTGCATTAGCGGGGGAGGGAGATACGCAGTATTTT,CATSALAGEGDTQYF
TRBD1,TRBJ2-7,few,TRBV12-3/TRBV12-4,14,TGTGCCAGCCGTTATGGGACAGGGACCTACGAGCAGTACTTC,CASRYGTGTYEQYF
-,TRBJ2-7,few,TRBV7-9,12,TGTGCCAGCAGCCCCCTACCCTACGAGCAGTACTTC,CASSPLPYEQYF
-,TRBJ2-3,-,TRBV2,17,TGTGCCAGCAGTGAAAAGGGTACCGGTAAACGCACAGATACGCAGTATTTT,CASSEKGTGKRTDTQYF
-,TRBJ1-1,-,TRBV29-1,13,TGCAGCGTAGAAGACAGCATGAACACTGAAGCTTTCTTT,CSVEDSMNTEAFF
-,TRBJ2-1,many,TRBV6-2/TRBV6-3,14,TGTGCCAGCAGCCTACAGCATACCTACAATGAGCAGTTCTTC,CASSLQHTYNEQFF
TRBD2,TRBJ2-7,few,TRBV15,16,TGTGCCACCAGCAGAGACTACTCGGGAGGGGACTACGAGCAGTACTTC,CATSRDYSGGDYEQYF
-,TRBJ2-5,-,TRBV7-6,16,TGTGCCAGCAGCTTAGGCGACGGCCTGTACCAAGAGACCCAGTACTTC,CASSLGDGLYQETQYF
-,TRBJ2-7,-,TRBV28,15,TGTGCCAGCACCTTTGAAGGGAATCCTTCTAGGGAGCAGTACTTC,CASTFEGNPSREQYF
-,TRBJ2-7,-,TRBV12-3/TRBV12-4,15,TGTGCCAGCAGTTATTTCCCGGGGGAGAGCTACGAGCAGTACTTC,CASSYFPGESYEQYF
-,TRBJ2-5,-,TRBV12-3/TRBV12-4,15,TGTGCCAGCAGTTCAGGAGGGGGCGTGGGAGAGACCCAGTACTTC,CASSSGGGVGETQYF
TRBD1,TRBJ2-7,few,TRBV7-6,15,TGTGCCAGCAGCTTAAGGACAGGTTTGAACTACGAGCAGTACTTC,CASSLRTGLNYEQYF
-,TRBJ2-7,few,TRBV7-9,13,TGTGCCAGCAGCTTCAAGCTCTCGGGGGAGCAGTACTTC,CASSFKLSGEQYF
TRBD2,TRBJ2-3,-,TRBV10-3,17,TGTGCCATCAGTGACTCCTCACTTAGCGGGGACACAGATACGCAGTATTTT,CAISDSSLSGDTDTQYF
-,TRBJ2-2,few,TRBV6-2/TRBV6-3,14,TGTGCCAGCAGAGGGGGAGGGCGCACCGGGGAGCTGTTTTTT,CASRGGGRTGELFF
-,TRBJ2-1,-,TRBV11-2,13,TGTGCCAGCAGCCAAGCATATCCGGGGGAGCAGTTCTTC,CASSQAYPGEQFF
-,TRBJ2-1,many,TRBV7-6,15,TGTGCCAGCAGCTTAAGCGCGGGGCGTTACAATGAGCAGTTCTTC,CASSLSAGRYNEQFF